A selection of T cell receptor beta chains follows, all from one sample in a study of CD8 T cells in ankylosing spondylitis. TCRdb called the 5' RACE reads again in MiXCR, with one record for every CDR3 protein. The sample contains 150,000 to 200,000 distinct CDR3 sequences, approximately 13% of which appear only once. The specimen was blood, either unsorted or a sorted T cell fraction (not recorded which). All receptors come from a female donor with ankylosing spondylitis or in good health (not recorded which). The conserved cysteine and the conserved F or W are not part of the CDR3 here.

>TRBV30|TRBJ1-2
AWRIDTFNYGYT
>TRBV5-1|TRBJ2-2
ASSFEGAVYTGELF
>TRBV4-1|TRBJ2-7
ASSYDSGNSYEQY
>TRBV5-5|TRBJ1-4
ASSSSRSKLF
>TRBV6-1|TRBJ2-5
ASSELGAQETQY
>TRBV7-9|TRBJ2-3
ASSAQPTDTQY
>TRBV27|TRBJ1-1
ASSLSVSGRGNTEAF
>TRBV27|TRBJ2-7
ASSLTGGDNDEQY
>TRBV7-2|TRBJ1-6
ASSSAGQGANSPLH
>TRBV6-1|TRBJ2-2
ASSQGGSTGELF
>TRBV3-1|TRBJ1-1
ASSRQGGAMTEAF
>TRBV19|TRBJ2-5
ASSLTGGGTQY
>TRBV28|TRBJ1-1
ASRSYLNTEAF
>TRBV7-2|TRBJ1-6
ASSFFRSYNSPLH
>TRBV10-3|TRBJ2-1
ATQLAGPAGEQF
>TRBV4-1|TRBJ2-7
ASSQDIGTRSYEQY
>TRBV20-1|TRBJ1-1
SVPGLNTEAF
>TRBV28|TRBJ1-2
AITGADYGYT
>TRBV7-6|TRBJ1-1
ASSPAGMNTEAF
>TRBV6-2/TRBV6-3|TRBJ2-3
ASSYSSGGPPTDTQY
>TRBV15|TRBJ2-3
ATSRELEGTGTDTQY
>TRBV5-1|TRBJ2-7
ASSLDRALGEQY
>TRBV7-8|TRBJ2-2
ASSLDPYLNTGELF
>TRBV5-1|TRBJ2-7
ASSLVVAAYEQY
>TRBV20-1|TRBJ1-2
SARAGNYGYT
>TRBV4-2|TRBJ1-1
ASSHSGQGLSAF
>TRBV29-1|TRBJ2-6
SILGPKAGGSSGANVLT
>TRBV20-1|TRBJ2-2
SASGGRHGELF
>TRBV18|TRBJ2-2
ASSPTGQPTGELF
>TRBV20-1|TRBJ2-3
SARDSRDGTDTQY
>TRBV20-1|TRBJ2-7
SAGDRLSYEQY
>TRBV3-1|TRBJ2-1
ASSQSEGQVGF
>TRBV6-2/TRBV6-3|TRBJ2-2
ASSPTRNTGELF
>TRBV20-1|TRBJ1-6
SARVEDRVSPLH
>TRBV20-1|TRBJ2-1
SAPDTGGVYNEQF
>TRBV5-1|TRBJ2-4
ASTGQPQGPLAKNIQY
>TRBV4-2|TRBJ2-1
ASSQEGLADYNEQF
>TRBV21-1|TRBJ2-3
ASSKERAGDCTDTQY
>TRBV12-3/TRBV12-4|TRBJ2-3
ASTRTSGGKYTQY
>TRBV20-1|TRBJ2-1
SAHGAGPSPNEQF
>TRBV5-1|TRBJ1-2
ASRRGSDYGYT
>TRBV6-2/TRBV6-3|TRBJ2-3
ASSPSKDTQY
>TRBV7-2|TRBJ1-2
ASSLAALQRGYT
>TRBV5-1|TRBJ2-7
ASSRPDGGMSEQY
>TRBV5-1|TRBJ1-4
ASSLGGEEKLF
>TRBV20-1|TRBJ2-1
SAQGGNEQF
>TRBV24-1|TRBJ1-6
ATSVAGTGGSSYNSPLH
>TRBV5-6|TRBJ2-5
ASSGTGHQETQY
>TRBV20-1|TRBJ2-1
SAPIPLAGSHEQF
>TRBV5-1|TRBJ2-1
ASSSEWDYEQF
>TRBV10-3|TRBJ2-1
ATLGGAEQF
>TRBV27|TRBJ1-2
ASSNKGQGYGYT